Shown below are 5 T cell receptor beta chains from a single sample sequenced in a study of identical twins. TCRdb processed the 5' RACE reads anew with MiXCR; each CDR3 protein has one entry. The sample consists of approximately 230,000 distinct CDR3 sequences, 6.5% to 8% of them appearing once. The same data also went into a second study, on T cells expressing NK-cell markers.

The sequencing input was CD8+ T cells sorted from blood. These receptors were obtained from a woman aged 18 to 35 in good health.

At least ten counts were recorded for this clonotype. V and J are TRBV2 and TRBJ2-7; D unresolved. Germline assignment: CDR1 SNHLY and CDR2 FYNNEI. Trimming left V 1 base short and J 5 bases short, with 6 bases between. The CDR3 runs to 12 residues. CDR3 protein: CASSEGADEQYF. The CDR3 nucleotides are TGTGCCAGCAGTGAAGGTGCGGACGAGCAGTACTTC.

The chain couples TRBV12-3 or TRBV12-4 to TRBJ1-3, with a possible D match to TRBD1 (6 bases). The length of the CDR3 is 16 residues. V was pared by 4 bases and J by 4 bases, with 17 bases between. The chain's CDR3 is CASSSQGIPLGNTIYF. CDR3 nucleotides: TGTGCCAGCAGTTCGCAGGGGATCCCGCTCGGAAACACCATATATTTT.

There are a few counts of this clonotype. V gene TRBV30 combines with J gene TRBJ1-1, with unresolved D. CDR1 is GTSNPN, CDR2 SVGIG, per germline (reference sequence). Trimming stripped 8 bases from V and 1 base from J, with 8 bases between. This CDR3 has 11 amino acids. CDR3 bases: TGTGCCGGTAACACGAACACTGAAGCTTTCTTT. Translation gives CAGNTNTEAFF.

This clonotype has only a few counts. The chain joins TRBV6-1 to TRBJ2-1, with D maybe TRBD1 (6 bases). The CDR3 has 17 amino acids. CDR1 MNHNS and CDR2 SASEGT come from the germline V gene. Trimming took 3 bases from V and 5 from J, leaving 20 bases between them. The CDR3 protein is CASSDFYQRGHNNEQFF. CDR3 sequence (DNA): TGTGCCAGCAGTGACTTCTACCAAAGGGGACACAACAATGAGCAGTTCTTC.

This clonotype occurred a few times. V and J are TRBV7-9 and TRBJ2-7; TRBD2 matches at 10 bases. Germline loops: CDR1 SEHNR, CDR2 FQNEAQ (reference sequence). Trimming took 5 bases from V and 1 from J; bases not matched to a gene: 11. The length of the CDR3 is 17 residues. CDR3 loop: CASSPKTGLADSYEQYF. CDR3 sequence (DNA): TGTGCCAGCAGCCCTAAAACCGGACTAGCGGATTCCTACGAGCAGTACTTC.